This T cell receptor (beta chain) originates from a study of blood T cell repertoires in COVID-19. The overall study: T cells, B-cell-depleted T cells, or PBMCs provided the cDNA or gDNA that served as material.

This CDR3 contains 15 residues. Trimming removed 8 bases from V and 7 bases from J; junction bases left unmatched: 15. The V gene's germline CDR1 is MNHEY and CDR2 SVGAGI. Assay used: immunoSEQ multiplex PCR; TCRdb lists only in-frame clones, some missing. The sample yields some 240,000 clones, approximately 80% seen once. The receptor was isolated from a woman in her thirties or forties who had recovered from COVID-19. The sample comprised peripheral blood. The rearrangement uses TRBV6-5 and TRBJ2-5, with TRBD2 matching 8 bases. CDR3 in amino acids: CASRPAGAPLGTQYF. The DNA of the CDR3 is TGTGCCAGCCGGCCAGCGGGGGCCCCGTTGGGGACCCAGTACTTC.